Each of the 4 T cell receptor beta chains below was sequenced from the same sample in a study of T cell responses to AZD1222 COVID-19 vaccine. Libraries were prepared by immunoSEQ multiplex PCR; TCRdb keeps only in-frame clonotypes and omits some of them. There are some 170,000 clones in the sample; 75% to 90% occur only once, and around 4.5% lies in the top ten. The specimen comprised peripheral blood, sampled 28 days after the second dose of the MenACWY control vaccine. These receptors were taken from an adult who received the MenACWY meningococcal vaccine as a control.

The chain recombines TRBV19 with TRBJ1-1; no clear D gene. Trimming cost V 1 base and J 4 bases, with 10 bases left between them. Germline V gives CDR1 LNHDA, CDR2 SQIVND (reference sequence). This CDR3 comprises 14 residues. The CDR3 nucleotides are TGTGCCAGTAGTATAGGCCCCGTCACCACTGAAGCTTTCTTT. Protein product: CASSIGPVTTEAFF.

V gene TRBV28 combines with J gene TRBJ1-5, with 9 bases that match TRBD1. V was pared by 9 bases and J by 5 bases, with 8 bases of the junction left unmatched. The germline V gene has CDR1 MDHEN and CDR2 SYDVKM. The CDR3 consists of 14 residues. The CDR3 DNA is TGTGCCAGTTGGGGACAGGGCCTCTATCAGCCCCAGCATTTT. Its protein product is CASWGQGLYQPQHF.

The chain links TRBV5-1 to TRBJ1-4; 9 bases fit TRBD1. CDR3 size: 14 residues. From germline, CDR1 is SGHRS and CDR2 YFSETQ. Germline trimming cut 4 bases from V and 8 bases from J; bases unmatched to any gene: 6. The CDR3 reads CASSPQGAREKLFF. CDR3 DNA: TGCGCCAGCAGCCCACAGGGGGCAAGGGAAAAACTGTTTTTT.

The genes are TRBV3-1 (or the pseudogene TRBV3-2) and TRBJ1-1; 8 bases are a match to TRBD1. Germline loops: CDR1 LGHDT, CDR2 YNNKEL (reference sequence). The length of the CDR3 is 15 residues. The ends lost 3 bases at V and 4 bases at J; junction bases unmatched: 7. CDR3 sequence reads: CASSQASTGGTEAFF. The CDR3 nucleotides are TGTGCCAGCAGCCAGGCTTCCACAGGGGGCACTGAAGCTTTCTTT.